These 5 T cell receptor beta chains were all obtained from the same sample, sequenced in a study of T cell responses to AZD1222 COVID-19 vaccine. Produced via immunoSEQ multiplex PCR; TCRdb's table is partial and in-frame only. The data contain 100,000 to 150,000 clones, approximately 88% of them singletons. The input for sequencing was peripheral blood, taken on day 0 of AZD1222 vaccination. These receptors originate from an adult in good health.

The chain joins TRBV6-5 to TRBJ2-4; 13 positions agree with TRBD2. V lost 2 bases, J lost 12 bases, and 1 base stayed unmatched. The CDR3 contains 13 residues. The germline V gene has CDR1 MNHEY and CDR2 SVGAGI. The CDR3 is CASSYGLAGAQYF. In DNA, the CDR3 is TGTGCCAGCAGTTACGGACTAGCGGGGGCTCAGTACTTC.

This clone was observed a handful of times. This chain links TRBV7-9 with TRBJ2-2, with 10 bases matching TRBD2. CDR3 size: 16 residues. The ends lost 7 bases at V and 7 bases at J; junction bases unmatched: 12. CDR1 and CDR2 from the germline V gene are SEHNR and FQNEAQ (reference sequence). Written as DNA, the CDR3 is TGTGCCAGCACTCCCGTGGGACTAGCGATGGACGGGGAGCTGTTTTTT. Translating it yields CASTPVGLAMDGELFF.

This chain connects TRBV7-2 to TRBJ1-2; D not resolved. The V end lost 5 bases, the J end lost 8 bases, and 21 bases lay between the germline ends. The CDR3 runs to 15 residues. Looked up from germline, CDR1 is SGHTA and CDR2 is FQGNSA. The CDR3 here is CASSLSGQRAFGYTF. CDR3 coding DNA: TGTGCCAGCAGCCTTAGCGGGCAGAGGGCCTTCGGCTACACCTTC. Full variable domain (remainder filled in from reference TRBV7-2 and TRBJ1-2): GAGVSQSPSNKVTEKGKDVELRCDPISGHTALYWYRQSLGQGLEFLIYFQGNSAPDKSGLPSDRFSAERTGGSVSTLTIQRTQQEDSAVYLCASSLSGQRAFGYTFGSGTRLTVV.

The chain links TRBV3-1 (or the pseudogene TRBV3-2) to TRBJ2-1; TRBD2 agrees at 8 bases. Germline loops: CDR1 LGHDT, CDR2 YNNKEL (reference sequence). The CDR3 sequence is 15 residues long. After removal of 3 bases from V and 2 bases from J, the junction contained 3 bases not matched to a gene. Here the CDR3 reads CASSQPGRAYNEQFF. DNA of the CDR3: TGTGCCAGCAGCCAGCCCGGGAGGGCCTACAATGAGCAGTTCTTC.

The rearrangement uses TRBV7-9 and TRBJ1-1, with D maybe TRBD1 (6 bases). V was trimmed by 1 base and J by 6 bases, leaving 12 bases between them. The CDR3 totals 14 residues. Germline lookup yields CDR1 SEHNR and CDR2 FQNEAQ (reference sequence). CDR3 DNA: TGTGCCAGCAGCTTAGAACAGGGATCGGCTGAAGCTTTCTTT. It yields the protein CASSLEQGSAEAFF.